This TCR beta chain was recorded in a study of shared clonotypes between healthy human individuals. Study details: Per-donor plates numbered three CD4 naive, three CD4 memory, two CD8 naive and one CD8 memory. Findings and limits, study-wide: Rarefaction analysis demonstrated incomplete sorted-subset sequencing notwithstanding large depth.

On this clone: The target antigen is unknown. This sample includes further DNA sequences coding for the same CDR3.

Deletions cut 4 bases from V and 0 bases from J, with 10 bases between. Germline V gives CDR1 LGHNA, CDR2 YNFKEQ. This CDR3 is 15 amino acids long. This table comes from immunoSEQ multiplex PCR, and its TCRdb copy is limited to in-frame clones, with some not included. Here the sample spans about 2.1 million clones, roughly 93% being singletons. As defined, naive CD8 cells were CD45RO-negative and positively selected for CCR7, with terminally differentiated effector memory CD45RA+ cells excluded. This sequence originates from a man aged 18 to 30 in good health. Some clones in this sample may be carry-over from other donors' samples. This chain connects TRBV4-2 to TRBJ1-5; TRBD1 might be the D (6 bases). Sequences were obtained from naive CD8+ T cells from PBMCs. CDR3 nucleotides: TGTGCCAGCAGCCCAAGGACAGATAGCAATCAGCCCCAGCATTTT. Translating it yields CASSPRTDSNQPQHF.